This T cell receptor (beta chain) was sequenced during a study of T-cell reconstitution after alpha-beta-depleted transplantation in children. Trimming stripped 6 bases from V and 4 bases from J, with 12 bases between. The germline V gene has CDR1 MDHEN and CDR2 SYDVKM. The CDR3 is 13 amino acids. This clonotype came up many times. The antigen is unknown. The study, taken as a whole, reports: Reportedly, roughly two months post-transplant, alpha-beta T cells arose from several hundred expanded graft clones.

Researchers prepared the TCRbeta library using unique molecular identifiers, the study reports. One entry per CDR3 protein, called by TCRdb with MiXCR from the PCR reads. The sample consists of 90,000 to 130,000 distinct CDR3 sequences, about 6.4% of them appearing once. Sequencing used PBMCs, mostly from graft donor cells, obtained 360 days after TCRalphabeta/CD19-depleted stem cell transplant. This receptor was identified in a male patient under 10 years old who had a stem cell transplant for acute lymphoblastic leukemia, so the T cells may come from the graft donor. The chain is built from TRBV28 and TRBJ2-5, with D possibly matching TRBD1 (5 bases). The CDR3 reads CASSFRVAETQYF. The CDR3 DNA reads TGTGCCAGCAGCTTCAGGGTGGCAGAGACCCAGTACTTC.